These T cell receptor beta chains were read from a single sample in a study of regulatory T cells in long-lasting Graves disease. TCRdb analysed the multiplex PCR reads with MiXCR anew, one entry per CDR3 protein. The data show about 540,000 distinct CDR3 sequences, roughly 14% seen once. Separately, the same data were catalogued under a study of T cells in Graves' hyperthyroidism and ophthalmopathy.

The input for sequencing was peripheral blood mononuclear cells (PBMCs), taken at new diagnosis, from a patient treated with antithyroid drugs. The source is a man in his thirties or forties with Graves disease. Each CDR3 is given with its conserved first and last residue. A D gene is named only where the DNA matches it firmly. Rows may omit the clone size; those that give it use once, few, many or a size class.

size	V	J	D	DNA	CDR3
-	TRBV29-1	TRBJ2-3	-	TGCAGCGTTGAAGATACGCAGTATTTT	CSVEDTQYF
-	TRBV20-1	TRBJ2-7	-	TGCAGTGCTAGAAGCCGGGACTTATACTCCTACGAGCAGTACTTC	CSARSRDLYSYEQYF
many	TRBV12-3/TRBV12-4	TRBJ2-5	TRBD1	TGTGCCAGCAGTGCCCACAGGGGACGGGAGACCCAGTACTTC	CASSAHRGRETQYF
few	TRBV29-1	TRBJ2-2	-	TGCAGCGTTGGCACTACAGGGACCGGGGAGCTGTTTTTT	CSVGTTGTGELFF
once	TRBV7-7	TRBJ2-2	-	TGTGCTAGCAGCTTACAGGGCCCGAACACCGGGGAGCTGTTTTTT	CASSLQGPNTGELFF
-	TRBV20-1	TRBJ1-1	TRBD1	TGCAGTGCCCCGGACAGGGTTAACACTGAAGCTTTCTTT	CSAPDRVNTEAFF
many	TRBV2	TRBJ2-7	-	TGTGCCAGGCGGCAGGCCAGCTCCTACGAGCAGTACTTC	CARRQASSYEQYF
many	TRBV24-1	TRBJ2-2	TRBD1	TGTGCCACCAGTGAACCCGCCGGGACAGGAAGTACCGGGGAGCTGTTTTTT	CATSEPAGTGSTGELFF
few	TRBV18	TRBJ2-3	-	TGTGCCAGCTCACTCCGCCCAGCTAGCGCGCCGGATACGCAGTATTTT	CASSLRPASAPDTQYF
many	TRBV6-1	TRBJ2-5	TRBD2	TGTGCCAGCATGGCGGGAGGGCGTGAGACCCAGTACTTC	CASMAGGRETQYF
few	TRBV9	TRBJ2-7	-	TGTGCCAGCAGCCCGACGCCCTATCCCTACGAGCAGTACTTC	CASSPTPYPYEQYF
many	TRBV7-2	TRBJ2-7	-	TGTGCCAGCGCATCCCTCCCCCTGGGCGGGGTGGCCGAGCAGTACTTC	CASASLPLGGVAEQYF
few	TRBV20-1	TRBJ1-6	-	TGCAGTGCTAGAGAGGGTGGGGGTTCCTATAATTCACCCCTCCACTTT	CSAREGGGSYNSPLHF
many	TRBV12-5	TRBJ2-7	-	TGTGCTAGTGCCATCCCCCCCTCCTACGAGCAGTACTTC	CASAIPPSYEQYF
many	TRBV20-1	TRBJ1-4	-	TGCAGTGCTAGAGATAGGATCAGCAATGAAAAACTGTTTTTT	CSARDRISNEKLFF
many	TRBV29-1	TRBJ1-1	TRBD1	TGCAGCGCCCGGGACAGGGTTAATGTTAACACTGAAGCTTTCTTT	CSARDRVNVNTEAFF
-	TRBV24-1	TRBJ2-5	TRBD2	TGTGCCACCAGTGATTTGGGACTAGCGGGGGAGACCCAGTACTTC	CATSDLGLAGETQYF
few	TRBV11-2	TRBJ2-1	TRBD1	TGTGCCAGCTGCTTAGACTCTGGGACAGGGAGGGGCAATGAGCAGTTCTTC	CASCLDSGTGRGNEQFF